These T cell receptor beta chains were read from a single sample in a study of shared clonotypes between healthy human individuals. Measured with immunoSEQ multiplex PCR; TCRdb has only the in-frame clones, and not every one. The sample yields about 2 million clones, over 85% seen once. Sequencing input: naive CD8+ T cells sorted from blood. Every receptor here comes from a man between 18 and 35 years old in good health. Both conserved end residues are part of each CDR3. D genes are given only for firm matches. The size entry is marked missing in some rows and otherwise reads once, few, many or a size class.

clone_size d_call j_call v_call cdr3_nt cdr3_aa
- - TRBJ2-1 TRBV4-1 TGCGCCAGCAGCCAAGAAGAGGGGCCTAGCTCCTACAATGAGCAGTTCTTC CASSQEEGPSSYNEQFF
- TRBD2 TRBJ2-1 TRBV5-6 TGTGCCAGCAGCCTGGGACTAGCGTTCTACAATGAGCAGTTCTTC CASSLGLAFYNEQFF
- - TRBJ2-2 TRBV7-9 TGTGCCAGCAGCTTACCGGGACCGATGAACACCGGGGAGCTGTTTTTT CASSLPGPMNTGELFF
- TRBD1 TRBJ1-4 TRBV28 TGTGCCAGCAGCATGGGGACAGTCCCCTCCGCAAAGGATAATGAAAAACTGTTTTTT CASSMGTVPSAKDNEKLFF
- - TRBJ1-1 TRBV9 TGTGCCAGCAGCGTAGGGGAGGGTGCAGCTTTCTTT CASSVGEGAAFF
- - TRBJ2-2 TRBV7-9 TGTGCCAGCAGCCCCCCCGACAGTTCTAACACCGGGGAGCTGTTTTTT CASSPPDSSNTGELFF
- TRBD2 TRBJ2-5 TRBV2 TGTGCCAGCAGTTCGCCCGGGACTAGCGATGAGACCCAGTACTTC CASSSPGTSDETQYF
few TRBD1 TRBJ1-2 TRBV5-4 TGTGCCAGCAGCTCCGGACAGGGGTATGGCTACACCTTC CASSSGQGYGYTF
- - TRBJ2-2 TRBV28 TGTGCCAGCACCAGTGTTGTCGGGGAGCTGTTTTTT CASTSVVGELFF
- - TRBJ2-2 TRBV27 TGTGCCAGCAGTTTATGGGGGCCGGACACCGGGGAGCTGTTTTTT CASSLWGPDTGELFF
- - TRBJ2-7 TRBV19 TGTGCCAGTAGTCCGGACGCCTACGAGCAGTACTTC CASSPDAYEQYF
- - TRBJ2-7 TRBV5-6 TGTGCCAGCAGCTGGGACCTATACGAGCAGTACTTC CASSWDLYEQYF
- TRBD1 TRBJ2-5 TRBV30 TGTGCCTGGAGTGATTCTTGGACAGGGGCACAAGAGACCCAGTACTTC CAWSDSWTGAQETQYF
once - TRBJ2-1 TRBV7-2 TGTGCCAGCAGCTTTCCCCTAGCGAGCGGAGGCTACAATGAGCAGTTCTTC CASSFPLASGGYNEQFF
- TRBD1 TRBJ2-3 TRBV30 TGTGCCTGGCTACCGGGACAGTACACAGATACGCAGTATTTT CAWLPGQYTDTQYF
- - TRBJ2-5 TRBV5-1 TGCGCCAGCAGCCAGGACCGGAATCAAGAGACCCAGTACTTC CASSQDRNQETQYF
- - TRBJ1-5 TRBV28 TGTGCCAGCGACCGGGACCCAGGAAATCAGCCCCAGCATTTT CASDRDPGNQPQHF
- TRBD2 TRBJ2-2 TRBV28 TGTGCCAGCAGACCCGGGACTAGCGGGGGAACTAGTCTCGGGGAGCTGTTTTTT CASRPGTSGGTSLGELFF
- - TRBJ1-6 TRBV7-9 TGTGCCAGCAGCTTAGTGGGGGGGCGCGAGGCACCCCTCCACTTT CASSLVGGREAPLHF
- TRBD1 TRBJ2-2 TRBV15 TGTGCCACCAGCATGGACAGGGGCTACACCGGGGAGCTGTTTTTT CATSMDRGYTGELFF
once - TRBJ2-7 TRBV5-6 TGTGCCAGCAGCTTGGGGCAGGGGTTTTCCTACGAGCAGTACTTC CASSLGQGFSYEQYF
- - TRBJ2-7 TRBV11-2 TGTGCCAGCACCCTAGGAAGGGTATCCTACGAGCAGTACTTC CASTLGRVSYEQYF
- - TRBJ2-7 TRBV6-1 TGTGCCAGCAGTGAAGAGGAGGCAGGGGCGAGGAGCTCCTACGAGCAGTACTTC CASSEEEAGARSSYEQYF
- TRBD2 TRBJ2-1 TRBV6-6 TGTGCCAGCAGTTCCGCCGGGCTAGCGGGGAGGAATGAGCAGTTCTTC CASSSAGLAGRNEQFF
- - TRBJ1-2 TRBV5-5 TGTGCCAGCAGCTTGGGACCCCCTGGGGGGAACTATGGCTACACCTTC CASSLGPPGGNYGYTF
once TRBD2 TRBJ2-2 TRBV4-3 TGCGCCAGCACCCGGGACTATTACACCGGGGAGCTGTTTTTT CASTRDYYTGELFF
- - TRBJ2-7 TRBV5-6 TGTGCCAGCAGCTTGGACACCCTGGGGGGCGAGCAGTACTTC CASSLDTLGGEQYF